Below are 9 T cell receptor beta chains sequenced from a single sample in a study of technical replicates of blood from four donors. Sequencing was performed with immunoSEQ multiplex PCR; in TCRdb, only in-frame clones are kept and a portion is missing. The repertoire holds some 11,000 clones, with approximately 94% as singletons. Material for sequencing was PBMCs. The receptors come from a human donor in good health.

The chain employs TRBV6-1 and TRBJ2-7; 14 nucleotides agree with TRBD2. The CDR3 extends over 16 amino acids. V shed 6 bases, J shed 7 bases, and the junction held 11 bases outside the gene matches. Germline V CDR1 and CDR2: MNHNS, SASEGT. DNA of the CDR3: TGTGCCAGCAGGGAACCGGGACTAGCGGGAGTGGGGGAGCAGTACTTC. The encoded protein is CASREPGLAGVGEQYF.

The chain carries TRBV30 and TRBJ1-5; 11 positions agree with TRBD1. This CDR3 spans 13 amino acids. Germline CDR1 GTSNPN, CDR2 SVGIG (reference sequence). V trimming: 5 bases; J trimming: 5 bases; junction bases outside the gene matches: 2. This chain's CDR3 is CAWGGQGDQPQHF. The DNA of the CDR3 is TGTGCCTGGGGGGGACAGGGGGATCAGCCCCAGCATTTT.

This sequence joins TRBV11-1 and TRBJ1-4; weak D call: TRBD1 (5 bases). V was pared by 6 bases and J by 8 bases, with 16 bases between. The CDR3 has 14 residues. Germline CDR1 and CDR2: SGHAT and FQDESV (reference sequence). The CDR3 DNA is TGTGCCAGCAGTCCTGGGGCTCCTGACGAAAAACTGTTTTTT. The encoded protein is CASSPGAPDEKLFF.

The gene calls are TRBV28 and TRBJ1-2, with TRBD1 matching over 8 bases. The CDR3 covers 19 residues. V gave up 4 bases and J gave up 0 bases; unmatched junction bases: 16. CDR1 is MDHEN, CDR2 SYDVKM, per germline. The CDR3 DNA reads TGTGCCAGCAGTTCCGGGACAGGTACTAAGACGAACCCTAACTATGGCTACACCTTC. Its protein is CASSSGTGTKTNPNYGYTF.

The chain carries TRBV7-2 and TRBJ2-3; perhaps TRBD1 as D (5 bases). The CDR3 has 13 residues. V was clipped by 2 bases and J by 3 bases, with 6 bases between them. Germline V gives CDR1 SGHTA, CDR2 FQGNSA. The CDR3 DNA sequence: TGTGCCAGCAGCTTATCAGGGACAGATACGCAGTATTTT. Its protein is CASSLSGTDTQYF.

This chain connects TRBV7-8 to TRBJ2-1; 10 bases agree with TRBD2. Germline assignment: CDR1 SGHVS and CDR2 FQNEAQ. J lost 8 bases, V lost 2 bases, and 15 bases had no gene match. CDR3 size: 18 residues. CDR3 sequence reads: CASSLTSPLAGVVDEQFF. In DNA form, the CDR3 reads TGTGCCAGCAGCTTAACCTCGCCTCTAGCGGGAGTGGTCGATGAGCAGTTCTTC.

CDR3 in amino acids: CSVGLGQPGYNEQFF. The CDR3, as DNA: TGCAGCGTCGGTTTGGGGCAACCCGGGTACAATGAGCAGTTCTTC. V is TRBV29-1 and J is TRBJ2-1, with D possibly matching TRBD1 (5 bases). CDR3 length: 15 residues. CDR1 is SQVTM, CDR2 ANQGSEA, per germline. Trimming removed 6 bases from V and 4 bases from J, with 19 bases in between.

V is TRBV7-2 and J is TRBJ2-7; 8 bases fit TRBD2. The V gene's germline CDR1 is SGHTA and CDR2 FQGNSA. This CDR3 comprises 16 residues. The ends lost 5 bases at V and 6 bases at J; junction bases unmatched: 15. In DNA form, the CDR3 reads TGTGCCAGCAGCCAACCCGGGACTAGATTGACTGTCGAGCAGTACTTC. Translated: CASSQPGTRLTVEQYF.

This chain uses TRBV29-1 with TRBJ2-5, with D possibly TRBD2 on 5 matching bases. Germline V gene sequence: CDR1 SQVTM, CDR2 ANQGSEA. The CDR3 runs to 13 residues. V was trimmed by 7 bases and J by 4 bases, leaving 16 bases between them. CDR3 coding DNA: TGCAGCGCCCAACTAGGGTTCGGAGAGACCCAGTACTTC. It yields the protein CSAQLGFGETQYF.